This TCR beta chain was profiled in a study of T cell responses to AZD1222 COVID-19 vaccine. Study-level results: Among the donors, most were white British and more were female, and clonal diversity was possibly underestimated.

Germline V gives CDR1 SSHAT, CDR2 FNYEAQ (reference sequence). There are 16 residues in the CDR3. Clones were read by immunoSEQ multiplex PCR, and TCRdb kept only the in-frame ones, dropping some. The repertoire holds roughly 200,000 clones, 90% to 95% seen once, with approximately 0.98% in the top ten. A note on this clone: Its specificity is not known. At one end, the junction sequence differs from germline, possibly due to a read error.

The receptor was derived from an adult who received the MenACWY meningococcal vaccine as a control. Sequenced material: peripheral blood, taken 28 days after the second dose of the MenACWY control vaccine. The chain joins TRBV7-7 to TRBJ2-1, with TRBD2 matching 13 bases. The CDR3 bases are TGTGCTAGCAGCCCTCTCACTAGCGGGGGGGACAATGAGCAGTTCTTC. It translates to CASSPLTSGGDNEQFF.